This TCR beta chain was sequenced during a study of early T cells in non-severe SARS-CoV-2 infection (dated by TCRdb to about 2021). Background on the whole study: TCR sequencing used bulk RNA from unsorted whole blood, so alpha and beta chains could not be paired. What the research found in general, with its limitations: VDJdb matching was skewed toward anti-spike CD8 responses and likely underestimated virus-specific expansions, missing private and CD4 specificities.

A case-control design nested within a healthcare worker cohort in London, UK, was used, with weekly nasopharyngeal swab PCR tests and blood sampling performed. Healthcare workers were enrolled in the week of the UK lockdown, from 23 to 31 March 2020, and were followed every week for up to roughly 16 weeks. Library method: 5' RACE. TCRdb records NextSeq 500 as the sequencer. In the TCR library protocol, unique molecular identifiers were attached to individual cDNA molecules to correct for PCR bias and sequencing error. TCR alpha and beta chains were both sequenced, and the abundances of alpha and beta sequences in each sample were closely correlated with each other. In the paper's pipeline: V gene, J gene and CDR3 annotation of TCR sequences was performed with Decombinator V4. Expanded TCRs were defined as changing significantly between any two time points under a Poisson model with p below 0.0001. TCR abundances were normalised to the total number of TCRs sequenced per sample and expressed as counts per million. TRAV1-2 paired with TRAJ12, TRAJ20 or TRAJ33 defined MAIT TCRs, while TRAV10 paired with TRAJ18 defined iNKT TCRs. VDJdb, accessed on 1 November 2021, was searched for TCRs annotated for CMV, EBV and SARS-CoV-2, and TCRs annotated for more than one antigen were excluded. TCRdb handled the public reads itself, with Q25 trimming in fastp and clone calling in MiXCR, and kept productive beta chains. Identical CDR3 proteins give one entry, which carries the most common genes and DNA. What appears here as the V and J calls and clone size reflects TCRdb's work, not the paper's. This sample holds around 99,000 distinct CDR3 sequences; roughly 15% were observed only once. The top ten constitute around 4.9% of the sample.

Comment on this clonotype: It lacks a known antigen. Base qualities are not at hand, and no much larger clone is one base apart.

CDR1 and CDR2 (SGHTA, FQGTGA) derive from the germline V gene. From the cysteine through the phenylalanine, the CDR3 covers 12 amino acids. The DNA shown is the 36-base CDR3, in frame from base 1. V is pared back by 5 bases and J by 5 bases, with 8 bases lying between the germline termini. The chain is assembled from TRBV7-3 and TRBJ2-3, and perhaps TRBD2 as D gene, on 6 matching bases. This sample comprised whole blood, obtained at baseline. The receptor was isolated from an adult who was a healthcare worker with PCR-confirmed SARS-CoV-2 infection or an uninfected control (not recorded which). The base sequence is TGTGCCAGCAGCCCGGGACTAGATACGCAGTATTTT. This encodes CASSPGLDTQYF.